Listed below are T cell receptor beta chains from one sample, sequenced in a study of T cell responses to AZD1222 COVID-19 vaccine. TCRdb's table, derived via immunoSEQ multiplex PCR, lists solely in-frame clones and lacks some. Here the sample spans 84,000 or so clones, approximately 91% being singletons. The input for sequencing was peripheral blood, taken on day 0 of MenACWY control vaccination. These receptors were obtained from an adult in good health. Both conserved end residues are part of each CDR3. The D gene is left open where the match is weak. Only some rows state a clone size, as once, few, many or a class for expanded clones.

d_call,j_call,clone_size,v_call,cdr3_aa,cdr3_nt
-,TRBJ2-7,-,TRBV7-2,CASSSAPYEQYF,TGTGCCAGCAGCTCGGCCCCCTACGAGCAGTACTTC
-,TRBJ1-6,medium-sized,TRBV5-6,CASSRGQSGSPLHF,TGTGCCAGCAGCCGCGGACAGTCGGGTTCACCCCTCCACTTT
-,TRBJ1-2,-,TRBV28,CASSFPRVYGYTF,TGTGCCAGCAGTTTCCCCAGGGTCTATGGCTACACCTTC
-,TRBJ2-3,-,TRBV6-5,CATRRTDTQYF,TGTGCCACCCGGCGCACAGATACGCAGTATTTT
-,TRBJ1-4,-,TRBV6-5,CASMRTAQEKLFF,TGTGCCAGCATGAGGACAGCCCAAGAAAAACTGTTTTTT
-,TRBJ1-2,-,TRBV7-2,CASSPVFHGGYTF,TGTGCCAGCAGTCCGGTCTTCCATGGGGGCTACACCTTC
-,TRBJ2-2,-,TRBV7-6,CASSPTLVTTGELFF,TGTGCCAGCAGCCCCACACTAGTAACCACCGGGGAGCTGTTTTTT
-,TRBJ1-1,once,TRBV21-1,CASRVGRSRTNTEAFF,TGTGCCAGCAGGGTAGGACGGAGCAGGACGAACACTGAAGCTTTCTTT
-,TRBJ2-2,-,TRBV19,CASSISLGRLNTGELFF,TGTGCCAGTAGTATATCCCTCGGTCGGCTGAACACCGGGGAGCTGTTTTTT
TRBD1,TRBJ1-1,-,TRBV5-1,CASSPGQGHKLNTEAFF,TGCGCCAGCAGCCCTGGACAGGGTCACAAACTGAACACTGAAGCTTTCTTT
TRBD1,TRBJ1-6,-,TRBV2,CASRPPGQGLSGHSPLHF,TGTGCCAGCAGGCCACCGGGACAGGGGTTAAGTGGCCATTCACCCCTCCACTTT
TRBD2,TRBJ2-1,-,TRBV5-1,CASSLVRGGLNEQFF,TGCGCCAGCAGCTTGGTACGGGGGGGCCTGAATGAGCAGTTCTTC
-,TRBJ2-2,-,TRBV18,CASSPLAARNTGELFF,TGTGCCAGCTCACCACTGGCGGCCAGGAACACCGGGGAGCTGTTTTTT
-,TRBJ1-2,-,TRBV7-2,CASQAVGNDYGYTF,TGTGCCAGCCAGGCGGTTGGAAACGACTATGGCTACACCTTC
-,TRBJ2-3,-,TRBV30,CAWTKGVDTQYF,TGTGCCTGGACAAAAGGTGTGGATACGCAGTATTTT
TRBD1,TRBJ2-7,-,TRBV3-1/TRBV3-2,CASSLGQGSSYEQYF,TGTGCCAGCAGCCTGGGACAGGGAAGCTCCTACGAGCAGTACTTC
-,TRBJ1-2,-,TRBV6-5,CASSYSGRHGYTF,TGTGCCAGCAGTTACTCGGGCAGGCATGGCTACACCTTC
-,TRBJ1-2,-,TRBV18,CASSPTEGRPNGYTF,TGTGCCAGCTCACCAACAGAGGGCCGACCCAATGGCTACACCTTC
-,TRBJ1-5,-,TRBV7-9,CASSPQGTGNQPQHF,TGTGCCAGCAGCCCACAGGGTACGGGGAATCAGCCCCAGCATTTT
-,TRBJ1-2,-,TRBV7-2,CASSYSGGADNYGYTF,TGTGCCAGCAGCTACTCCGGGGGTGCGGATAACTATGGCTACACCTTC
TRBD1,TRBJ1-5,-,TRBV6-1,CASSEGGTAYQPQHF,TGTGCCAGCAGTGAAGGGGGGACAGCCTATCAGCCCCAGCATTTT
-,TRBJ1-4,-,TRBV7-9,CASSPGPGFNEKLFF,TGTGCCAGCAGCCCCGGCCCAGGGTTTAATGAAAAACTGTTTTTT
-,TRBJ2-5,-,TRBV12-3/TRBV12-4,CASNGGGGKTQYF,TGTGCCAGCAACGGGGGCGGTGGAAAGACCCAGTACTTC
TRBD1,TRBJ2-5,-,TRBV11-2,CASSLSGGRETQYF,TGTGCCAGCAGCTTATCAGGGGGCAGGGAGACCCAGTACTTC